This T cell receptor beta chain emerged from a study of cytomegalovirus exposure and HLA in healthy donors. CDR1 and CDR2 (germline): MNHNY, SVGAGI (reference sequence). V was trimmed by 3 bases and J by 7 bases, leaving 15 bases between them. The CDR3 runs 14 residues. The data were produced by immunoSEQ multiplex PCR, yet TCRdb's version contains in-frame clones alone and is incomplete. The data show hundreds of thousands of clones, over 75% seen once. The V and J genes are TRBV6-6 and TRBJ1-2; possible D gene TRBD1, 6 bases. The specimen sequenced was PBMCs. The TCR sequence derives from a young man in good health and CMV-seropositive. The CDR3 coding sequence is TGTGCCAGCAGTTATCTACAGGGCGTCCGTGGCTACACCTTC. This sequence encodes CASSYLQGVRGYTF.